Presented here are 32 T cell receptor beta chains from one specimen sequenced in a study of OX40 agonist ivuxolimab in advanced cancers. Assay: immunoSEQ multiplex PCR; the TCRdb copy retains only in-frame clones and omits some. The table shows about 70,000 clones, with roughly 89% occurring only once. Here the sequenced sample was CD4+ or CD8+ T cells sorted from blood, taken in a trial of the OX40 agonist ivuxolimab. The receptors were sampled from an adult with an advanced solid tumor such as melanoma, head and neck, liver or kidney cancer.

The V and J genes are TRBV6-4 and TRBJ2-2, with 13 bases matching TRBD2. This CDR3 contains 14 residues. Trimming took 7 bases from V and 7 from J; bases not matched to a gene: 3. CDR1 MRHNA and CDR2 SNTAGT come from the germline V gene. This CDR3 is CASKGLAGSGELFF. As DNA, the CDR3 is TGTGCCAGCAAGGGACTAGCGGGAAGCGGGGAGCTGTTTTTT.

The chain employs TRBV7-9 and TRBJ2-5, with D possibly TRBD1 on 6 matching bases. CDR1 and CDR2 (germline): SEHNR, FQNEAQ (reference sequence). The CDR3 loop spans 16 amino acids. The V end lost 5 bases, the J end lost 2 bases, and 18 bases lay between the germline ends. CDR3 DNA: TGTGCCAGCAGCCGTGCGTCGGGACACCTACAAGAGACCCAGTACTTC. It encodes CASSRASGHLQETQYF. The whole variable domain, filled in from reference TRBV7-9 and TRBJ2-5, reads DTGVSQNPRHKITKRGQNVTFRCDPISEHNRLYWYRQTLGQGPEFLTYFQNEAQLEKSRLLSDRFSAERPKGSFSTLEIQRTEQGDSAMYLCASSRASGHLQETQYFGPGTRLLVL.

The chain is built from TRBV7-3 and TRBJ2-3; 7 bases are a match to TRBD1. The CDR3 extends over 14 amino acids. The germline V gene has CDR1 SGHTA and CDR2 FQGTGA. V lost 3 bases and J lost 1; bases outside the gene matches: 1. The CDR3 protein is CASSLGTGTDTQYF. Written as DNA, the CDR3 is TGTGCCAGCAGCTTGGGGACAGGCACAGATACGCAGTATTTT.

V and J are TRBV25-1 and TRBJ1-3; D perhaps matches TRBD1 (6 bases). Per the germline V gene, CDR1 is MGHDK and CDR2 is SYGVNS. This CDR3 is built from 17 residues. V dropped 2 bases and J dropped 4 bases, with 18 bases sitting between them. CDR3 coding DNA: TGTGCCAGCAGTGAACTAATCCTTGGGGGCTCAGGAAACACCATATATTTT. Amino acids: CASSELILGGSGNTIYF.

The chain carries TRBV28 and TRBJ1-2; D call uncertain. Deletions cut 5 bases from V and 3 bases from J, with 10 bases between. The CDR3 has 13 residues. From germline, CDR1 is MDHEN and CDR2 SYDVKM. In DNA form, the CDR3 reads TGTGCCAGCAGTCCCGGACTCGACTATGGCTACACCTTC. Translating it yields CASSPGLDYGYTF.

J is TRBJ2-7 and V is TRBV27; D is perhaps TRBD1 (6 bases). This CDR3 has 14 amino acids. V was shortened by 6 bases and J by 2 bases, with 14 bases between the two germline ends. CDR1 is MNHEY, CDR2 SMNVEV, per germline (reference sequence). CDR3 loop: CASSPGTLTYEQYF. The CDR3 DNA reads TGTGCCAGCAGCCCCGGGACACTTACCTACGAGCAGTACTTC.

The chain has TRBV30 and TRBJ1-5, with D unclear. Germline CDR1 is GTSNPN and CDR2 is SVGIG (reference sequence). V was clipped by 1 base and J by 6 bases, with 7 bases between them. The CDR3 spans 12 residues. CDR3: CAWSEWLQPQHF. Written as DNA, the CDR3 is TGTGCCTGGAGTGAGTGGCTTCAGCCCCAGCATTTT.

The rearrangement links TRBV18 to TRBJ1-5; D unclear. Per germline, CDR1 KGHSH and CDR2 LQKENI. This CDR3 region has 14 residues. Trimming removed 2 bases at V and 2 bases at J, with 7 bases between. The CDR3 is CASSPVGGNQPQHF. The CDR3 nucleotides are TGTGCCAGCTCACCAGTTGGGGGCAATCAGCCCCAGCATTTT.

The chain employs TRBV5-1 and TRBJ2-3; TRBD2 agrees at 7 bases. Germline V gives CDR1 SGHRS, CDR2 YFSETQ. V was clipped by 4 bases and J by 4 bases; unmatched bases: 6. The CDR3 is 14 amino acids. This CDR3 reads CASSPGLGPDTQYF. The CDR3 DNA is TGCGCCAGCAGCCCTGGACTAGGCCCAGATACGCAGTATTTT.

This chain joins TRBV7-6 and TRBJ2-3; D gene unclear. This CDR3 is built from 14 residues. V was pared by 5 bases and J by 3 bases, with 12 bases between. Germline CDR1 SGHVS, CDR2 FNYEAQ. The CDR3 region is CASSPFILTDTQYF. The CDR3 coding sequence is TGTGCCAGCAGCCCCTTCATCTTAACAGATACGCAGTATTTT.

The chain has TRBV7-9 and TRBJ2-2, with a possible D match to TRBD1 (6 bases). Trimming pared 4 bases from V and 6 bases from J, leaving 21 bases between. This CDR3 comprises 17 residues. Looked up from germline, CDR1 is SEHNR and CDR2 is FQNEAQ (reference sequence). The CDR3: CASSSRTTTGNAGELFF. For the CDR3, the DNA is TGTGCCAGCAGCTCCAGGACGACGACAGGTAACGCCGGGGAGCTGTTTTTT. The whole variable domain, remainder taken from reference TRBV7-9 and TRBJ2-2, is DTGVSQNPRHKITKRGQNVTFRCDPISEHNRLYWYRQTLGQGPEFLTYFQNEAQLEKSRLLSDRFSAERPKGSFSTLEIQRTEQGDSAMYLCASSSRTTTGNAGELFFGEGSRLTVL.

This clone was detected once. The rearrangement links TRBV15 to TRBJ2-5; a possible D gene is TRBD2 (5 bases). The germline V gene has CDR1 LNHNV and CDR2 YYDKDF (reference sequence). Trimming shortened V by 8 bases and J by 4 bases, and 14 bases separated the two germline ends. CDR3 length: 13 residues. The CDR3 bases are TGTGCCACCGGGAGCCCCACCCGAGAGACCCAGTACTTC. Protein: CATGSPTRETQYF.

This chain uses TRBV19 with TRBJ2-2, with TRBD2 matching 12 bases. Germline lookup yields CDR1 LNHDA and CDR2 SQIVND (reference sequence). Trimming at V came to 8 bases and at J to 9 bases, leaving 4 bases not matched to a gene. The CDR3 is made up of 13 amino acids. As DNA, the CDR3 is TGTGCCAGTGCGACTAGCGGGAGCTGGGAGCTGTTTTTT. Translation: CASATSGSWELFF. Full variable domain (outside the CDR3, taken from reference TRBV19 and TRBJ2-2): DGGITQSPKYLFRKEGQNVTLSCEQNLNHDAMYWYRQDPGQGLRLIYYSQIVNDFQKGDIAEGYSVSREKKESFPLTVTSAQKNPTAFYLCASATSGSWELFFGEGSRLTVL.

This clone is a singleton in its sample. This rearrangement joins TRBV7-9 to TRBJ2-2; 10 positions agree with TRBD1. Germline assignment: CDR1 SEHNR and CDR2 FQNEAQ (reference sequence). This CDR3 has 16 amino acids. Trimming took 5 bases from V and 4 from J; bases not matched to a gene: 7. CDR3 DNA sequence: TGTGCCAGCAGCGCTGGGACAGGGGCCCTCACCGGGGAGCTGTTTTTT. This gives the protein CASSAGTGALTGELFF.

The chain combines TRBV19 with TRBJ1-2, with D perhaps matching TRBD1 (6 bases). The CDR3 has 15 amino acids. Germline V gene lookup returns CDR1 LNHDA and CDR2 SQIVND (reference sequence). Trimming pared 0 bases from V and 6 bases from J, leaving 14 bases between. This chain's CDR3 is CASSIEPSGVDGYTF. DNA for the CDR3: TGTGCCAGTAGTATAGAACCATCAGGGGTGGATGGCTACACCTTC.

DNA of the CDR3: TGTGCCAGTTTGTTAGGGACACCCTCCGAGCAGTACTTC. Residues: CASLLGTPSEQYF. The chain links TRBV6-1 to TRBJ2-7; tentatively, D is TRBD1 (6 bases). Germline V gene data show CDR1 as MNHNS and CDR2 as SASEGT. Trimming removed 9 bases from V and 6 bases from J, with 18 bases in between. The CDR3 runs to 13 residues.

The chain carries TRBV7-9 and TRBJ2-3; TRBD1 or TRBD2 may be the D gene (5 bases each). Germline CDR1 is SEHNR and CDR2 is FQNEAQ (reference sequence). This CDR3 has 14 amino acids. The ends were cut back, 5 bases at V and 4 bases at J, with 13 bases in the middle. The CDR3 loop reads CASSPPRGPDTQYF. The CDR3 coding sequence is TGTGCCAGCAGCCCGCCCCGGGGCCCAGATACGCAGTATTTT.

CDR3 bases: TGTGCCAGCAGCGTACGGGGGGCGGTTCGGGAGACCCAGTACTTC. This encodes CASSVRGAVRETQYF. The chain carries TRBV9 and TRBJ2-5; TRBD2 might be the D (7 bases). Trimming took 1 base from V and 5 from J, leaving 15 bases between them. CDR1 and CDR2 from the germline V gene are SGDLS and YYNGEE. There are 15 residues in the CDR3.

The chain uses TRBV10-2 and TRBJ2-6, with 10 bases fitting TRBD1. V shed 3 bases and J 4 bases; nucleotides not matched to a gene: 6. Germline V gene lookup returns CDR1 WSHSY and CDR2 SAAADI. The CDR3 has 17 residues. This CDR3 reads CASSDFDRGQGANVLTF. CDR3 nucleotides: TGCGCCAGCAGTGATTTTGACAGGGGGCAAGGGGCCAACGTCCTGACTTTC.

The chain's CDR3 is CASSQVSSGGQETQYF. As DNA, the CDR3 is TGTGCCAGCAGCCAAGTTTCTAGCGGGGGACAGGAGACCCAGTACTTC. The J gene is TRBJ2-5, the V gene TRBV4-2; 10 positions agree with TRBD2. Per germline, CDR1 LGHNA and CDR2 YNFKEQ. This CDR3 has 16 amino acids. The J segment lost 5 bases and the V segment lost 1 base, leaving 7 bases of the junction unmatched.

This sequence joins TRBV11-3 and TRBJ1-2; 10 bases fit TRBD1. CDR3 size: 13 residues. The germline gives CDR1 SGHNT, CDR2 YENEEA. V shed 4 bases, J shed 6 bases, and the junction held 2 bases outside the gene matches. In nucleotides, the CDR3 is TGTGCCAGCAGCTCCGGACAGGGGGATGGCTACACCTTC. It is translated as CASSSGQGDGYTF.

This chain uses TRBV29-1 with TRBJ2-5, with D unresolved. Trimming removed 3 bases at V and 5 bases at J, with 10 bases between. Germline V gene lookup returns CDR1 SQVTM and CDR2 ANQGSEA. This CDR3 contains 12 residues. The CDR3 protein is CSVEENGETQYF. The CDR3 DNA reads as TGCAGCGTTGAGGAAAATGGGGAGACCCAGTACTTC.

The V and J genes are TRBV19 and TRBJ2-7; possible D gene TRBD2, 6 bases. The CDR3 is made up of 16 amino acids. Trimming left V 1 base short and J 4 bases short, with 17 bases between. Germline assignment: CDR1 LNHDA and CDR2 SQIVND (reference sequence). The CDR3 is CASSIVPGLPPYEQYF. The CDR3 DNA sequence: TGTGCCAGTAGTATAGTCCCGGGACTCCCTCCTTACGAGCAGTACTTC.

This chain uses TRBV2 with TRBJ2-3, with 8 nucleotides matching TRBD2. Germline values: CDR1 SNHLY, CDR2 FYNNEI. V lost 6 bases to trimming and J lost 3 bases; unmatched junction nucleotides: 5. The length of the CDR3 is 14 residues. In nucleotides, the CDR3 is TGTGCCAGCAGGACGGGAGGGGGGACAGATACGCAGTATTTT. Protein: CASRTGGGTDTQYF.

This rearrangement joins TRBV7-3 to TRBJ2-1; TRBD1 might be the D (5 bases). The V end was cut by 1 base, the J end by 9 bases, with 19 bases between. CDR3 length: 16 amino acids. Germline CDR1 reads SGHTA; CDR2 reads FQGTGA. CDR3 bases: TGTGCCAGCAGCTTAATTAAAGGGTTAGGGCAGGGTGAGCAGTTCTTC. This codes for CASSLIKGLGQGEQFF.

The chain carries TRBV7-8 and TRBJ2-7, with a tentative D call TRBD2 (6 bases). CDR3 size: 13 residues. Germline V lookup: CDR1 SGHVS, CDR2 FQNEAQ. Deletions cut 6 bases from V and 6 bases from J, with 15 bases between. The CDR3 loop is CASRRGEEGEQYF. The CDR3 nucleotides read TGTGCCAGCAGGCGAGGGGAGGAAGGCGAGCAGTACTTC.

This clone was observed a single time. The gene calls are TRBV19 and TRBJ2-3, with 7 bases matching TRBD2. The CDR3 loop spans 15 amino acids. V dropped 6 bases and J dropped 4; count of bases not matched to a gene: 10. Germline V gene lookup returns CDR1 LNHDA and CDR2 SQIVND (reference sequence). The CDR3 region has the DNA TGTGCCAGTAGGACGAGGGAGGGCCCCGCAGATACGCAGTATTTT. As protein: CASRTREGPADTQYF.

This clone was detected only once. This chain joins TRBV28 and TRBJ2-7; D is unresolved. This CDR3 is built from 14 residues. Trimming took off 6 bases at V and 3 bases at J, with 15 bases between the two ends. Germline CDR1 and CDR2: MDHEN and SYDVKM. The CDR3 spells CASSQTLNYYEQYF. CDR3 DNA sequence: TGTGCCAGCAGCCAAACACTAAATTACTACGAGCAGTACTTC.

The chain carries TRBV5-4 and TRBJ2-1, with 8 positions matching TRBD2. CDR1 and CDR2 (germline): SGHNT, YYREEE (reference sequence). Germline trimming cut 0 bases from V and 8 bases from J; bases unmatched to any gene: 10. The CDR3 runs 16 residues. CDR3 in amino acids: CASSLVVTSAPHEQFF. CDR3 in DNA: TGTGCCAGCAGCTTGGTGGTGACTAGCGCCCCTCATGAGCAGTTCTTC.

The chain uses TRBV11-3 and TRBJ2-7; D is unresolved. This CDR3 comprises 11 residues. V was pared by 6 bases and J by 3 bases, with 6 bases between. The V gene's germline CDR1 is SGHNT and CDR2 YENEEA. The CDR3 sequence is CASSTHYEQYF. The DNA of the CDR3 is TGTGCCAGCAGTACCCACTACGAGCAGTACTTC.

The DNA for the CDR3 is TGTGCCAGCAGTGACAGTTTTTATAGCAATCAGCCCCAGCATTTT. This encodes CASSDSFYSNQPQHF. This chain uses TRBV2 with TRBJ1-5; D ambiguous. Trimming removed 3 bases from V and 0 bases from J, with 9 bases in between. Germline V CDR1 and CDR2: SNHLY, FYNNEI. The CDR3 runs 15 residues.

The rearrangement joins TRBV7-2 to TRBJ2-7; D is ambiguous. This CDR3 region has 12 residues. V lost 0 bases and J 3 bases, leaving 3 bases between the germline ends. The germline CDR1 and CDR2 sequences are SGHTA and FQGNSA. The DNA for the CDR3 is TGTGCCAGCAGCTTAGCGCTCTACGAGCAGTACTTC. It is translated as CASSLALYEQYF. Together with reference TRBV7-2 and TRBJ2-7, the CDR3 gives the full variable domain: GAGVSQSPSNKVTEKGKDVELRCDPISGHTALYWYRQSLGQGLEFLIYFQGNSAPDKSGLPSDRFSAERTGGSVSTLTIQRTQQEDSAVYLCASSLALYEQYFGPGTRLTVT.